This T cell receptor (beta chain) is drawn from a study of metastatic and nonmetastatic thyroid tumors. As for the study in general: Repertoires of blood and of tissue (tumor or nodule) from malignant and benign thyroid patients were compared. Notes on the study in general: Benign nodules reportedly had significantly lower TCR beta diversity than malignant thyroid tumors in blood and tumor.

V was cut by 2 bases and J by 1 base, with 9 bases left in between. Germline loops: CDR1 LNHNV, CDR2 YYDKDF (reference sequence). This CDR3 region has 15 residues. As processed by the authors: A classifier of distant metastasis in papillary thyroid cancer was built from CDR3 differences (across clinicopathological groups). TCRdb re-clonotyped the PCR reads through MiXCR. The V and J calls were determined by TCRdb, not by the authors. The sample shows about 25,000 clones, around a fifth of them seen only once. This clone is labeled as medium-sized. Its target is not known. Until they underwent thyroid surgery, no patient had received any treatment.

The chain is built from TRBV15 and TRBJ1-3; weak D call: TRBD1 (6 bases). The origin of this receptor is a male donor with papillary thyroid cancer or a benign thyroid nodule (not recorded which). Some clones in this sample may be carry-over from other donors' samples. Specimen: blood. Written as DNA, the CDR3 is TGTGCCACCAGCAGATGGGGGACATCTGGAAACACCATATATTTT. This translates into CATSRWGTSGNTIYF.